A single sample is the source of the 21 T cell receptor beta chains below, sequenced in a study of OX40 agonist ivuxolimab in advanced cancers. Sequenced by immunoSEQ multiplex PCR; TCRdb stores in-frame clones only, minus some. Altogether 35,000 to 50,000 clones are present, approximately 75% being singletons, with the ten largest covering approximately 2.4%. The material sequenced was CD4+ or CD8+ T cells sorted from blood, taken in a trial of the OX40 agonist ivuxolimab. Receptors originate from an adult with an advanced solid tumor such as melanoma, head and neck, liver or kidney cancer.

The CDR3 loop reads CASSSDRPNEQFF. The CDR3 DNA follows: TGTGCCAGCAGCTCGGACCGTCCCAATGAGCAGTTCTTC. This sequence joins TRBV5-6 and TRBJ2-1; no clear D gene. The CDR3 is 13 residues long. Trimming removed 3 bases from V and 6 bases from J, with 10 bases in between. Germline V gives CDR1 SGHDT, CDR2 YYEEEE.

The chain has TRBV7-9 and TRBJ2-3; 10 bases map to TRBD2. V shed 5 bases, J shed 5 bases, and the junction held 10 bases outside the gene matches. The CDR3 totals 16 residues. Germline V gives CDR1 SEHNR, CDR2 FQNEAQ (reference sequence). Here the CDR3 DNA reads TGTGCCAGCAGCGGAAGCGGGAGGGCCAGATTAGATACGCAGTATTTT. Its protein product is CASSGSGRARLDTQYF.

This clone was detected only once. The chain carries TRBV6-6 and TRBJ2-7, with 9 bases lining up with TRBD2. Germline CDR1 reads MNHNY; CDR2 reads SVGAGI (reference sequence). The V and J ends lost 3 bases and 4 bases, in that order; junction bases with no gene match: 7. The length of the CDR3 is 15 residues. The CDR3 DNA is TGTGCCAGCAGTTATGGGGGCGGGAGGGGATACGAGCAGTACTTC. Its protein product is CASSYGGGRGYEQYF.

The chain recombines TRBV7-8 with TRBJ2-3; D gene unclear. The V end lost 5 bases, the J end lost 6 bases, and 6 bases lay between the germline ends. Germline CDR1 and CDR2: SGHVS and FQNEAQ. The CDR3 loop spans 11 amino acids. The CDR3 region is CASSPLDTQYF. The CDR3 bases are TGTGCCAGCAGCCCTCTGGATACGCAGTATTTT.

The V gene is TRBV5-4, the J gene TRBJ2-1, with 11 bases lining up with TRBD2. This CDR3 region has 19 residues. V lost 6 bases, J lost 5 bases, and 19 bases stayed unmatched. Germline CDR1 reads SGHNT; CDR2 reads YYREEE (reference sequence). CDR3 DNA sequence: TGTGCCAGCACCCCTCTTGCCCCAACCTTTAGCGGGAGGGACAATGAGCAGTTCTTC. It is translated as CASTPLAPTFSGRDNEQFF.

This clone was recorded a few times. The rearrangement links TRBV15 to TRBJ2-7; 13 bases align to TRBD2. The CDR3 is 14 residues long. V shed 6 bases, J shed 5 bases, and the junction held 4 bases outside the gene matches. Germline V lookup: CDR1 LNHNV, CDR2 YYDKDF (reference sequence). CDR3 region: CATSLGTSGNEQYF. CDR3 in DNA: TGTGCCACCAGTCTTGGGACTAGCGGGAACGAGCAGTACTTC.

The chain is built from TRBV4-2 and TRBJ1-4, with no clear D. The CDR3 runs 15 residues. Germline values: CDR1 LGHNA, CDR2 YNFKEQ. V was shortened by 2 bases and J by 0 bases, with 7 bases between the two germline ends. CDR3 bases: TGTGCCAGCAGCCAACGGGGTGCAACTAATGAAAAACTGTTTTTT. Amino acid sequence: CASSQRGATNEKLFF.

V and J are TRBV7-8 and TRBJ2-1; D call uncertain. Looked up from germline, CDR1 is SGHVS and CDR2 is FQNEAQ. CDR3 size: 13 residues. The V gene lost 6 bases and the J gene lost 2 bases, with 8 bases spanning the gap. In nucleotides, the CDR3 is TGTGCCAGCAGTCCGGTCCCCTACAATGAGCAGTTCTTC. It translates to CASSPVPYNEQFF.

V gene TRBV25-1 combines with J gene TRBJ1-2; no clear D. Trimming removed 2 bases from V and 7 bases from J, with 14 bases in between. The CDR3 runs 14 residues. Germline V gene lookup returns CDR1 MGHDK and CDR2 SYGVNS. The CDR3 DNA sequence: TGTGCCAGCAGTGAACAATCGGGGTTGGTTGGCTACACCTTC. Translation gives CASSEQSGLVGYTF.

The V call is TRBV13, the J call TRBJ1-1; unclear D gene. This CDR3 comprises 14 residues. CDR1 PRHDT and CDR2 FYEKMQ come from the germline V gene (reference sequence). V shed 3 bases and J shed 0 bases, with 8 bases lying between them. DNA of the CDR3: TGTGCCAGCAGCTTCTCTGACCTGAACACTGAAGCTTTCTTT. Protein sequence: CASSFSDLNTEAFF.

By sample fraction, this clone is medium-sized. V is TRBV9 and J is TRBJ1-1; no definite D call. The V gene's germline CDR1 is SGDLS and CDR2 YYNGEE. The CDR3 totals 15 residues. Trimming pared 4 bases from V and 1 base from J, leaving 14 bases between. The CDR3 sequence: CASSSIERENTEAFF. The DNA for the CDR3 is TGTGCCAGCAGCTCGATTGAAAGAGAGAACACTGAAGCTTTCTTT. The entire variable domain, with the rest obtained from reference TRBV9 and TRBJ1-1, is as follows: DSGVTQTPKHLITATGQRVTLRCSPRSGDLSVYWYQQSLDQGLQFLIQYYNGEERAKGNILERFSAQQFPDLHSELNLSSLELGDSALYFCASSSIERENTEAFFGQGTRLTVV.

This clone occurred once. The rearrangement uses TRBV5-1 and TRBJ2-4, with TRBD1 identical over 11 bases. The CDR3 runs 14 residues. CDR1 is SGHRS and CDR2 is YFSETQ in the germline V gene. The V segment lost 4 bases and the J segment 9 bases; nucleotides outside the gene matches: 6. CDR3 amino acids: CASSQGQGVGIQYF. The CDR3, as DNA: TGCGCCAGCAGCCAGGGACAGGGGGTCGGCATTCAGTACTTC.

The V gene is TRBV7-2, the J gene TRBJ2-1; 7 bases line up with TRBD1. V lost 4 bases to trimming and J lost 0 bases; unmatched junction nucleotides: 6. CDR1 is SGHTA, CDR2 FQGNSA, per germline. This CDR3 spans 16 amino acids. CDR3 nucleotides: TGTGCCAGCAGCTCCCGGGCAGGGGGCTCCTACAATGAGCAGTTCTTC. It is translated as CASSSRAGGSYNEQFF.

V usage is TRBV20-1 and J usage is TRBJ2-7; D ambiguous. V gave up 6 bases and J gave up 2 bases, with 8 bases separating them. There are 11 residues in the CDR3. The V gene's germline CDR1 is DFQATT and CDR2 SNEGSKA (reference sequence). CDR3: CSARAPYEQYF. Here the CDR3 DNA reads TGCAGTGCCCGTGCCCCCTACGAGCAGTACTTC.

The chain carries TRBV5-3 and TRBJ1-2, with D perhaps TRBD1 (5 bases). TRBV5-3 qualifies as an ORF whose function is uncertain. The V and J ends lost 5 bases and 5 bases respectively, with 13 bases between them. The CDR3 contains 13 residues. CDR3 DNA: TGTGCCAGAAGACAGGACTGGACTTATGGCTACACCTTC. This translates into CARRQDWTYGYTF.

CDR3 region: CSVEAGRSSYNEQFF. CDR3 DNA: TGCAGCGTTGAAGCGGGAAGGTCTTCGTACAATGAGCAGTTCTTC. The V call is TRBV29-1, the J call TRBJ2-1; tentative D call: TRBD2 (5 bases). The CDR3 has 15 residues. V lost 1 base to trimming and J lost 4 bases, with 14 bases between them. Germline V gives CDR1 SQVTM, CDR2 ANQGSEA.

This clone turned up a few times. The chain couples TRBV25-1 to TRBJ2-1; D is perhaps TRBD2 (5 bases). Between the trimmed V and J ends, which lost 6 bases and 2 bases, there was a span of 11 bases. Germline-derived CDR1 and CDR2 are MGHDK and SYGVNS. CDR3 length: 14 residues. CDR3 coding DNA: TGTGCCAGCAGAGGACTCTCGCCCTACAATGAGCAGTTCTTC. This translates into CASRGLSPYNEQFF.

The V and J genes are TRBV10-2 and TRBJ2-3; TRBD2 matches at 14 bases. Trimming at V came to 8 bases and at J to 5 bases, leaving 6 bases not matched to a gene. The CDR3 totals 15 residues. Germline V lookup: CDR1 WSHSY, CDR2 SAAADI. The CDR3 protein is CASLGLAGVGDTQYF. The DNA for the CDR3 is TGCGCCAGCCTGGGACTAGCGGGAGTGGGAGATACGCAGTATTTT.

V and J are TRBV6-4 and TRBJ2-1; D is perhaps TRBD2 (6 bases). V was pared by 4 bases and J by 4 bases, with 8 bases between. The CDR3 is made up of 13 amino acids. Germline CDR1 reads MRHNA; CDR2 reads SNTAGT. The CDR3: CASSAGTYNEQFF. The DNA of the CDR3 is TGTGCCAGCAGTGCCGGGACTTACAATGAGCAGTTCTTC.

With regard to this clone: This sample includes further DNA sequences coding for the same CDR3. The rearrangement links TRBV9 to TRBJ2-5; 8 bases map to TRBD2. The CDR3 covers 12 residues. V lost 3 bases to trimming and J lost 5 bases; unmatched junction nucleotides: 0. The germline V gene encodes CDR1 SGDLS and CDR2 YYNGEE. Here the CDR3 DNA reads TGTGCCAGCAGCGCGGGGGGGGAGACCCAGTACTTC. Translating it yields CASSAGGETQYF. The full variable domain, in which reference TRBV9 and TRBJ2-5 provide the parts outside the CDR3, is DSGVTQTPKHLITATGQRVTLRCSPRSGDLSVYWYQQSLDQGLQFLIQYYNGEERAKGNILERFSAQQFPDLHSELNLSSLELGDSALYFCASSAGGETQYFGPGTRLLVL.

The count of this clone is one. The CDR3 loop reads CAISESLDEKLFF. The CDR3 region has the DNA TGTGCCATCAGTGAGTCGCTAGATGAAAAACTGTTTTTT. This rearrangement joins TRBV10-3 to TRBJ1-4; D gene ambiguous. V was shortened by 0 bases and J by 6 bases, with 5 bases between the two germline ends. Per the germline V gene, CDR1 is ENHRY and CDR2 is SYGVKD. This CDR3 region has 13 residues.